The 26 T cell receptor beta chains in this list originate from one sample, sequenced in a study of blood T cell repertoires in COVID-19. The assay was immunoSEQ multiplex PCR, and TCRdb's table has in-frame clones only and misses some. The table has tens of thousands of clones, 86% seen once. Sequencing input: peripheral blood. All receptors derive from a man aged 65 to 85 with active or convalescent COVID-19.

The V and J genes are TRBV12-3 or TRBV12-4 and TRBJ1-2; TRBD1 is a possible D gene (6 bases). V lost 3 bases, J lost 10 bases, and 9 bases lay in between. The length of the CDR3 is 11 residues. DNA for the CDR3: TGTGCCAGCAGTTTGCGACAGGTCTACACCTTC. Translating gives CASSLRQVYTF.

The V call is TRBV6-5, the J call TRBJ1-1; D is perhaps TRBD1 (5 bases). The CDR3 is made up of 16 amino acids. Germline V gene sequence: CDR1 MNHEY, CDR2 SVGAGI. The V end was cut by 0 bases, the J end by 4 bases, with 15 bases between. CDR3 nucleotide sequence: TGTGCCAGCAGTTACTCGATACTGGGCAGGGCCACTGAAGCTTTCTTT. Translating gives CASSYSILGRATEAFF.

The rearrangement uses TRBV12-5 and TRBJ2-1, with 7 bases that match TRBD1. This CDR3 spans 13 amino acids. Germline CDR1 and CDR2: LGHNT and FRNRAP. Trimming cost V 5 bases and J 6 bases; bases outside gene matches: 4. The CDR3 here is CASGLSGGNEQFF. In nucleotides, the CDR3 is TGTGCTAGTGGTCTTTCAGGGGGCAATGAGCAGTTCTTC.

The chain is built from TRBV4-3 and TRBJ1-2, with D unclear. Germline CDR1 reads LGHNA; CDR2 reads YSLEER. The CDR3 length is 14 residues. The V end lost 0 bases, the J end lost 7 bases, and 12 bases lay between the germline ends. The CDR3 reads CASSQDNSLGGYTF. CDR3 DNA: TGCGCCAGCAGCCAAGATAACAGCTTGGGTGGCTACACCTTC.

J is TRBJ1-5 and V is TRBV15; D not resolved. V lost 1 base, J lost 7 bases, and 8 bases lay in between. Germline CDR1 is LNHNV and CDR2 is YYDKDF (reference sequence). This CDR3 is 13 amino acids long. The CDR3 DNA reads TGTGCCACCAGCAGAGGAGAGATCCAGCCCCAGCATTTT. It yields the protein CATSRGEIQPQHF. Combining the CDR3 with reference TRBV15 and TRBJ1-5 gives the whole variable domain DAMVIQNPRYQVTQFGKPVTLSCSQTLNHNVMYWYQQKSSQAPKLLFHYYDKDFNNEADTPDNFQSRRPNTSFCFLDIRSPGLGDTAMYLCATSRGEIQPQHFGDGTRLSIL.

This clone was counted only a few times. The CDR3 region has the DNA TGTGCCAGCAGAACTAGCGGGACGTTCGGGGAGCTGTTTTTT. Translation gives CASRTSGTFGELFF. The chain combines TRBV6-5 with TRBJ2-2, with TRBD2 identical over 10 bases. This CDR3 has 14 residues. The germline CDR1 and CDR2 sequences are MNHEY and SVGAGI. The J segment lost 7 bases and the V segment lost 6 bases, leaving 5 bases of the junction unmatched.

A note on this clone: Other nucleotide sequences from this sample produce the same CDR3. The CDR3 nucleotides are TGTGCCAGCAGCGGACTTCCGAACACTGAAGCTTTCTTT. This sequence encodes CASSGLPNTEAFF. The chain recombines TRBV28 with TRBJ1-1, with D unclear. The CDR3 is 13 residues long. Germline V gene sequence: CDR1 MDHEN, CDR2 SYDVKM. V dropped 6 bases and J dropped 1 base, with 9 bases sitting between them. The full variable domain, its missing parts supplied by reference TRBV28 and TRBJ1-1, is DVKVTQSSRYLVKRTGEKVFLECVQDMDHENMFWYRQDPGLGLRLIYFSYDVKMKEKGDIPEGYSVSREKKERFSLILESASTNQTSMYLCASSGLPNTEAFFGQGTRLTVV.

The rearrangement uses TRBV30 and TRBJ2-5, with D possibly being TRBD1 (6 bases). V shed 5 bases and J shed 5 bases, with 18 bases lying between them. Germline V gene data show CDR1 as GTSNPN and CDR2 as SVGIG (reference sequence). The CDR3 spans 14 residues. CDR3 coding DNA: TGTGCCTGGGTTGAGCAGGGGCACGGGGAGACCCAGTACTTC. Its protein is CAWVEQGHGETQYF.

V is TRBV9 and J is TRBJ2-7; TRBD2 agrees at 7 bases. V gave up 0 bases and J gave up 2 bases; unmatched junction bases: 2. The CDR3 runs 14 residues. The V gene's germline CDR1 is SGDLS and CDR2 YYNGEE. CDR3 DNA sequence: TGTGCCAGCAGCGTAGGACGGGAGGCCTACGAGCAGTACTTC. Translated: CASSVGREAYEQYF. Supplemented by reference TRBV9 and TRBJ2-7, the full variable domain reads DSGVTQTPKHLITATGQRVTLRCSPRSGDLSVYWYQQSLDQGLQFLIQYYNGEERAKGNILERFSAQQFPDLHSELNLSSLELGDSALYFCASSVGREAYEQYFGPGTRLTVT.

The rearrangement joins TRBV18 to TRBJ2-2; 12 nucleotides agree with TRBD2. Germline assignment: CDR1 KGHSH and CDR2 LQKENI. V lost 3 bases, J lost 6 bases, and 2 bases stayed unmatched. The CDR3 is made up of 15 amino acids. CDR3 nucleotide sequence: TGTGCCAGCTCACCTACTAGCGGGAGGCCCGGGGAGCTGTTTTTT. Translation: CASSPTSGRPGELFF.

The chain uses TRBV11-2 and TRBJ2-5; 8 bases are a match to TRBD2. V lost 10 bases and J lost 7; bases outside the gene matches: 17. From germline, CDR1 is SGHAT and CDR2 FQNNGV. CDR3 size: 15 residues. CDR3 sequence: CAITSSTGRAATQYF. CDR3 bases: TGTGCCATCACCAGCTCCACCGGGAGGGCGGCGACCCAGTACTTC.

The chain couples TRBV7-2 to TRBJ2-1, with TRBD2 as a possible D gene (5 bases). Germline loops: CDR1 SGHTA, CDR2 FQGNSA. V was shortened by 1 base and J by 0 bases, with 7 bases between the two germline ends. This CDR3 region has 15 residues. CDR3 protein: CASSLGESSYNEQFF. The CDR3 region has the DNA TGTGCCAGCAGCTTAGGGGAGAGCTCCTACAATGAGCAGTTCTTC.

This chain joins TRBV24-1 and TRBJ2-5; maybe TRBD1 (6 bases). V was shortened by 5 bases and J by 2 bases, with 14 bases between the two germline ends. The germline V gene encodes CDR1 KGHDR and CDR2 SFDVKD. The CDR3 length is 15 residues. The CDR3 reads CATSGATGRQETQYF. The CDR3 nucleotides read TGTGCCACCAGTGGCGCAACAGGGAGACAAGAGACCCAGTACTTC.

The rearrangement joins TRBV6-1 to TRBJ2-2; D may be TRBD2 (5 bases). Germline CDR1 MNHNS, CDR2 SASEGT. The CDR3 length is 14 residues. Trimming pared 2 bases from V and 7 bases from J, leaving 11 bases between. CDR3 protein: CASSEWGGGGELFF. CDR3 coding DNA: TGTGCCAGCAGTGAATGGGGTGGAGGCGGGGAGCTGTTTTTT.

J is TRBJ1-1 and V is TRBV6-2 or TRBV6-3; D possibly corresponds to TRBD1 (6 bases). The CDR3 spans 14 residues. V was cut by 5 bases and J by 0 bases, with 10 bases left in between. From germline, CDR1 is MNHEY and CDR2 SVGEGT. CDR3 coding DNA: TGTGCCAGCAGTAAATCAGGGGTGAACACTGAAGCTTTCTTT. This gives the protein CASSKSGVNTEAFF.

The chain couples TRBV6-5 to TRBJ2-2; TRBD1 might be the D (6 bases). The CDR3 totals 13 residues. With 6 bases removed from V and 1 base from J, the gap between germline ends came to 6 bases. Germline CDR1 is MNHEY and CDR2 is SVGAGI. CDR3 sequence: CASRQGNTGELFF. In DNA, the CDR3 is TGTGCCAGCAGACAGGGGAACACCGGGGAGCTGTTTTTT.

V gene TRBV28 combines with J gene TRBJ1-1; D gene ambiguous. Trimming shortened V by 4 bases and J by 1 base, and 19 bases separated the two germline ends. CDR1 is MDHEN and CDR2 is SYDVKM in the germline V gene. This CDR3 region has 17 residues. CDR3 nucleotides: TGTGCCAGCAGTTCTTTCCCCGCCCAGAGGCGGAACACTGAAGCTTTCTTT. Residues: CASSSFPAQRRNTEAFF.

The count of this clone is one. J is TRBJ1-2 and V is TRBV6-5; D gene ambiguous. Germline values: CDR1 MNHEY, CDR2 SVGAGI. The CDR3 runs 14 residues. With 9 bases removed from V and 3 bases from J, the gap between germline ends came to 17 bases. CDR3 nucleotides: TGTGCCAGTATACAGCGTTTGGGAGACTATGGCTACACCTTC. It codes for CASIQRLGDYGYTF.

J is TRBJ1-1 and V is TRBV6-6, with 8 bases identical to TRBD1. J gave up 1 base and V 5 bases, and 6 bases lay outside the gene matches. The CDR3 runs to 15 residues. The V gene's germline CDR1 is MNHNY and CDR2 SVGAGI (reference sequence). The CDR3 loop reads CASSHGQGSNTEAFF. Here the CDR3 DNA reads TGTGCCAGCAGTCACGGACAGGGATCGAACACTGAAGCTTTCTTT.

The J gene is TRBJ1-1, the V gene TRBV7-9; 7 positions agree with TRBD1. V gave up 4 bases and J gave up 4 bases; unmatched junction bases: 6. Germline lookup yields CDR1 SEHNR and CDR2 FQNEAQ (reference sequence). This CDR3 comprises 14 residues. CDR3 nucleotide sequence: TGTGCCAGCAGCTACTCCGGGACAGCCACTGAAGCTTTCTTT. This sequence encodes CASSYSGTATEAFF.

The chain has TRBV6-5 and TRBJ1-1; perhaps TRBD1 as D (6 bases). The germline V and J ends were trimmed by 5 bases and 0 bases, with 10 bases remaining between them. The CDR3 extends over 14 amino acids. The V gene's germline CDR1 is MNHEY and CDR2 SVGAGI. The CDR3 region is CASSRRQVNTEAFF. The CDR3, as DNA: TGTGCCAGCAGTCGGAGACAGGTGAACACTGAAGCTTTCTTT.

The DNA for the CDR3 is TGTGCCAGCGCCCGAGGGGAGGGGTCAGATACGCAGTATTTT. Protein product: CASARGEGSDTQYF. J is TRBJ2-3 and V is TRBV6-5; TRBD2 aligns across 7 bases. This CDR3 has 14 amino acids. V lost 8 bases and J lost 4; bases outside the gene matches: 9. In germline, CDR1 is MNHEY, CDR2 SVGAGI.

The chain is built from TRBV7-9 and TRBJ2-5; D is possibly TRBD1 (6 bases). The CDR3 is made up of 15 amino acids. Germline assignment: CDR1 SEHNR and CDR2 FQNEAQ (reference sequence). The V and J ends lost 5 bases and 2 bases respectively, with 15 bases between them. DNA of the CDR3: TGTGCCAGCAGCCGAACCCCAACAGGGCAAGAGACCCAGTACTTC. This codes for CASSRTPTGQETQYF.

The rearrangement links TRBV3-1 (or the pseudogene TRBV3-2) to TRBJ1-5; D unresolved. Germline V gene data show CDR1 as LGHDT and CDR2 as YNNKEL (reference sequence). Trimming took off 0 bases at V and 6 bases at J, with 9 bases between the two ends. This CDR3 is built from 14 residues. Written as DNA, the CDR3 is TGTGCCAGCAGCCAAGATGGGAGGGTTCAGCCCCAGCATTTT. Translated: CASSQDGRVQPQHF.

V gene TRBV6-5 combines with J gene TRBJ1-2; 9 nucleotides align to TRBD1. V lost 3 bases, J lost 3 bases, and 2 bases stayed unmatched. Looked up from germline, CDR1 is MNHEY and CDR2 is SVGAGI. The CDR3 spans 14 residues. The CDR3 coding sequence is TGTGCCAGCAGTTATCGGGACAGGGACTATGGCTACACCTTC. This sequence encodes CASSYRDRDYGYTF.

The CDR3 sequence: CAWSVTGRQPQHF. The CDR3 DNA reads TGTGCCTGGAGTGTTACAGGGCGGCAGCCCCAGCATTTT. The rearrangement joins TRBV30 to TRBJ1-5; tentatively, D is TRBD1 (6 bases). The CDR3 extends over 13 amino acids. Per germline, CDR1 GTSNPN and CDR2 SVGIG (reference sequence). Trimming pared 0 bases from V and 7 bases from J, leaving 10 bases between.